These 3 T cell receptor beta chains were all obtained from the same sample, sequenced in a study of T cell responses to AZD1222 COVID-19 vaccine. Assay: immunoSEQ multiplex PCR; the TCRdb copy retains only in-frame clones and omits some. The sample records around 130,000 clones, roughly 90% being singletons. The source was peripheral blood, collected on day 0 of AZD1222 vaccination. The receptors here all came from an adult in good health.

The CDR3 is CASNIGGRTNEKLFF. The CDR3 nucleotides read TGTGCCAGCAACATAGGGGGACGGACTAATGAAAAACTGTTTTTT. This chain uses TRBV9 with TRBJ1-4, with D possibly matching TRBD1 (6 bases). Looked up from germline, CDR1 is SGDLS and CDR2 is YYNGEE. CDR3 length: 15 amino acids. V was shortened by 6 bases and J by 2 bases, with 14 bases between the two germline ends. The variable domain in full, completed from reference TRBV9 and TRBJ1-4, reads DSGVTQTPKHLITATGQRVTLRCSPRSGDLSVYWYQQSLDQGLQFLIQYYNGEERAKGNILERFSAQQFPDLHSELNLSSLELGDSALYFCASNIGGRTNEKLFFGSGTQLSVL.

The CDR3 loop reads CANPRVYSYEQYF. The DNA of the CDR3 is TGTGCCAACCCCAGGGTCTACTCCTACGAGCAGTACTTC. V and J are TRBV6-5 and TRBJ2-7, with D perhaps TRBD1 (5 bases). Trimming stripped 10 bases from V and 0 bases from J, with 13 bases between. Germline V gene data show CDR1 as MNHEY and CDR2 as SVGAGI. The CDR3 has 13 amino acids.

This clone was recorded once. J is TRBJ1-3 and V is TRBV2, with D possibly TRBD1 on 6 matching bases. The germline V and J ends were trimmed by 6 bases and 3 bases, with 15 bases remaining between them. This CDR3 is built from 15 residues. Germline CDR1 is SNHLY and CDR2 is FYNNEI. The CDR3 reads CASRPKGGHGNTIYF. The CDR3 DNA follows: TGTGCCAGCAGACCGAAGGGGGGCCATGGAAACACCATATATTTT. Supplemented by reference TRBV2 and TRBJ1-3, the full variable domain reads EPEVTQTPSHQVTQMGQEVILRCVPISNHLYFYWYRQILGQKVEFLVSFYNNEISEKSEIFDDQFSVERPDGSNFTLKIRSTKLEDSAMYFCASRPKGGHGNTIYFGEGSWLTVV.